The rows below give T cell receptor beta chains drawn from one sample of a study of blood T cells in healthy people across ages. Each CDR3 protein gets one entry after TCRdb re-called the 5' RACE reads with MiXCR. The sample gives roughly 800,000 distinct CDR3 sequences, approximately 25% of which show up once; approximately 3.7% is in the top ten. The sample was also reused in another study, on T cells of mothers and their children.

The sample comprised blood. These receptors were collected from a boy aged 5 to 17 in good health. CDR3s include the opening cysteine and the closing phenylalanine or tryptophan. Fields, in order: clone size, CDR3 length, J gene, D gene, V gene, CDR3 DNA, CDR3 protein. D genes are given only for firm matches. Size tells how often a clone was seen (once, few, many) or the class of an expanded clone, and some rows leave it out.

abundance: -
len: 15
j_gene: TRBJ1-3
d_gene: -
v_gene: TRBV6-5
CDR3nt: TGTGCCAGCAGTCAGGGACGGGTCCCTGGAAACACCATATATTTT
CDR3aa: CASSQGRVPGNTIYF

abundance: few
len: 14
j_gene: TRBJ2-1
d_gene: -
v_gene: TRBV10-3
CDR3nt: TGTGCCATCAGAGACAGTGTCTCCTACAATGAGCAGTTCTTC
CDR3aa: CAIRDSVSYNEQFF

abundance: -
len: 16
j_gene: TRBJ2-6
d_gene: -
v_gene: TRBV6-2/TRBV6-3
CDR3nt: TGTGCCTGCTCCACCCATAGGAGCTCTGGGGCCAACGTCCTGACTTTC
CDR3aa: CACSTHRSSGANVLTF

abundance: -
len: 16
j_gene: TRBJ2-6
d_gene: -
v_gene: TRBV29-1
CDR3nt: TGCAGCCCCGATAGTGTGGGAGCCTCTGGGGCCAACGTCCTGACTTTC
CDR3aa: CSPDSVGASGANVLTF

abundance: few
len: 18
j_gene: TRBJ2-3
d_gene: TRBD1
v_gene: TRBV3-1
CDR3nt: TGTGCCAGCAGCCAACCCTTCCTTCGGGACAGCCGCACAGATACGCAGTATTTT
CDR3aa: CASSQPFLRDSRTDTQYF

abundance: -
len: 15
j_gene: TRBJ2-7
d_gene: TRBD2
v_gene: TRBV27
CDR3nt: TGTGCCAGCAGTATGGTAGCGGGACCGCTTTACGAGCAGTACTTC
CDR3aa: CASSMVAGPLYEQYF

abundance: -
len: 14
j_gene: TRBJ2-1
d_gene: TRBD2
v_gene: TRBV20-1
CDR3nt: TGCAGCACATGGACTAGCGGACCCTACAATGAACAGTTCTTC
CDR3aa: CSTWTSGPYNEQFF

abundance: few
len: 15
j_gene: TRBJ2-7
d_gene: -
v_gene: TRBV27
CDR3nt: TGTGCCAGCAGTTCTCTCGGGACCGCCACCTACGAGCAGTACTTC
CDR3aa: CASSSLGTATYEQYF

abundance: few
len: 11
j_gene: TRBJ2-7
d_gene: -
v_gene: TRBV7-9
CDR3nt: TGTGCCAGCAGCTTAGACCTACAGCAGTACTTC
CDR3aa: CASSLDLQQYF

abundance: few
len: 15
j_gene: TRBJ2-7
d_gene: TRBD1
v_gene: TRBV4-1
CDR3nt: TGCGCCAGCAGCCTCGGGACAGTCGGACCCTACGAGCAGTACTTC
CDR3aa: CASSLGTVGPYEQYF

abundance: -
len: 13
j_gene: TRBJ1-1
d_gene: TRBD1
v_gene: TRBV12-3/TRBV12-4
CDR3nt: TGTGCTAGCAGAAATTACAGGGGCACTGAAGCTTTCTTT
CDR3aa: CASRNYRGTEAFF

abundance: -
len: 15
j_gene: TRBJ1-1
d_gene: TRBD1
v_gene: TRBV12-3/TRBV12-4
CDR3nt: TGTGCCAGCAGGGACTCCGGGACAGGGGGCACTGAAGCTTTCTTT
CDR3aa: CASRDSGTGGTEAFF

abundance: few
len: 15
j_gene: TRBJ2-7
d_gene: -
v_gene: TRBV12-3/TRBV12-4
CDR3nt: TGTGCCAGCAGTCGGGCTTCGGATCCCTCCTACGAGCAGTACTTC
CDR3aa: CASSRASDPSYEQYF

abundance: -
len: 15
j_gene: TRBJ2-1
d_gene: TRBD2
v_gene: TRBV27
CDR3nt: TGTGCCAGCAGTCCACTCGGACTAGCGGGAAATGAGCAGTTCTTC
CDR3aa: CASSPLGLAGNEQFF

abundance: -
len: 14
j_gene: TRBJ2-1
d_gene: -
v_gene: TRBV7-9
CDR3nt: TGTGCCAGCAGCCCCCCAAATTTGTACAATGTGCAGTTCTTC
CDR3aa: CASSPPNLYNVQFF

abundance: -
len: 13
j_gene: TRBJ2-7
d_gene: TRBD2
v_gene: TRBV20-1
CDR3nt: TGCAGTGCTACGACTAGCGGGAGGCTCGAGCAGTACTTC
CDR3aa: CSATTSGRLEQYF

abundance: few
len: 14
j_gene: TRBJ2-5
d_gene: -
v_gene: TRBV27
CDR3nt: TGTGCCAGCAGTTGGGGGCCCTCCGGAGAGACCCAGTACTTC
CDR3aa: CASSWGPSGETQYF

abundance: once
len: 13
j_gene: TRBJ2-7
d_gene: TRBD2
v_gene: TRBV29-1
CDR3nt: TGCAGCGCAAGGACTAGCGTGTCCTACGAGCAGTACTTC
CDR3aa: CSARTSVSYEQYF

abundance: -
len: 11
j_gene: TRBJ2-7
d_gene: -
v_gene: TRBV21-1
CDR3nt: TGTGCCAGCATCTCAGGGAACGAGCAGTACTTC
CDR3aa: CASISGNEQYF

abundance: -
len: 15
j_gene: TRBJ2-1
d_gene: TRBD2
v_gene: TRBV29-1
CDR3nt: TGCAGCGCGGGACTAGCGGGGGGCCTATACAATGAGCAGTTCTTC
CDR3aa: CSAGLAGGLYNEQFF

abundance: -
len: 16
j_gene: TRBJ2-4
d_gene: -
v_gene: TRBV6-2/TRBV6-3
CDR3nt: TGTGCCAGCAGGGACGGCGGGACCCTAGCCAAAAACATTCAGTACTTC
CDR3aa: CASRDGGTLAKNIQYF

abundance: few
len: 16
j_gene: TRBJ2-4
d_gene: -
v_gene: TRBV28
CDR3nt: TGTGCCAGCAGAAGCTTCAGGTTACTAGCCAAAAACATTCAGTACTTC
CDR3aa: CASRSFRLLAKNIQYF

abundance: -
len: 12
j_gene: TRBJ1-1
d_gene: -
v_gene: TRBV29-1
CDR3nt: TGCAGCGTTCGCAGGGAAGGGACTGAAGCTTTCTTT
CDR3aa: CSVRREGTEAFF

abundance: few
len: 15
j_gene: TRBJ2-7
d_gene: TRBD2
v_gene: TRBV11-2
CDR3nt: TGTGCCAGCAGTTCCCGACTAGCAGGCACCTACGAGCAGTACTTC
CDR3aa: CASSSRLAGTYEQYF

abundance: -
len: 15
j_gene: TRBJ2-3
d_gene: -
v_gene: TRBV4-3
CDR3nt: TGCGCCAGCAGCCAAGATTGGCTAGTTCCAGATACGCAGTATTTT
CDR3aa: CASSQDWLVPDTQYF

abundance: once
len: 16
j_gene: TRBJ2-7
d_gene: TRBD2
v_gene: TRBV18
CDR3nt: TGTGCCAGCTCACTTGGCACAAGCGGGAGCAACTACGAGCAGTACTTC
CDR3aa: CASSLGTSGSNYEQYF

abundance: -
len: 15
j_gene: TRBJ2-3
d_gene: -
v_gene: TRBV6-5
CDR3nt: TGTGCCAGCAGTTACTCCCTAGGGGTCACAGATACGCAGTATTTT
CDR3aa: CASSYSLGVTDTQYF

abundance: few
len: 12
j_gene: TRBJ2-1
d_gene: -
v_gene: TRBV27
CDR3nt: TGTGCCAGCAGTGCGGGGATCGATGAGCAGTTCTTC
CDR3aa: CASSAGIDEQFF

abundance: few
len: 17
j_gene: TRBJ2-7
d_gene: -
v_gene: TRBV14
CDR3nt: TGTGCCAGCAGCCGGATTACACGGGACGGCCTACCCTACGAGCAGTACTTC
CDR3aa: CASSRITRDGLPYEQYF

abundance: -
len: 17
j_gene: TRBJ2-7
d_gene: -
v_gene: TRBV20-1
CDR3nt: TGCAGTGCTATAAGGGCGCAGAAGGACCGCGCTACCTACGAGCAGTACTTC
CDR3aa: CSAIRAQKDRATYEQYF

abundance: -
len: 15
j_gene: TRBJ2-2
d_gene: -
v_gene: TRBV4-3
CDR3nt: TGCGCCAGCAGCCAAGATTACCCAGGGACCGGGGAGCTGTTTTTT
CDR3aa: CASSQDYPGTGELFF

abundance: -
len: 15
j_gene: TRBJ2-1
d_gene: TRBD2
v_gene: TRBV3-1
CDR3nt: TGTGCCAGCGGCACCCGAACTAGCGGGAACAATGAGCAGTTCTTC
CDR3aa: CASGTRTSGNNEQFF

abundance: -
len: 13
j_gene: TRBJ2-7
d_gene: -
v_gene: TRBV24-1
CDR3nt: TGTGCCACCAGTGACACCGGGACCAACGAGCAGTACTTC
CDR3aa: CATSDTGTNEQYF

abundance: few
len: 15
j_gene: TRBJ2-7
d_gene: -
v_gene: TRBV7-2
CDR3nt: TGTGCCAGCAGCCCGTTTGAGGTTAGCTCCTACGAGCAGTACTTC
CDR3aa: CASSPFEVSSYEQYF

abundance: few
len: 14
j_gene: TRBJ2-5
d_gene: TRBD2
v_gene: TRBV10-3
CDR3nt: TGTGCCATCAGTGAGAGCGGGAGAGGAGAGACCCAGTACTTC
CDR3aa: CAISESGRGETQYF

abundance: few
len: 15
j_gene: TRBJ2-7
d_gene: TRBD1
v_gene: TRBV9
CDR3nt: TGTGCCAGCAGCGTAGGTGGGACAGGTTCCTACGAGCAGTACTTC
CDR3aa: CASSVGGTGSYEQYF

abundance: -
len: 13
j_gene: TRBJ2-1
d_gene: -
v_gene: TRBV27
CDR3nt: TGTGCCAGCAGTTTAGGACCTCACAATGAGCAGTTCTTC
CDR3aa: CASSLGPHNEQFF

abundance: few
len: 14
j_gene: TRBJ1-3
d_gene: -
v_gene: TRBV9
CDR3nt: TGTGCCAGCACCGCAGGGATCTCTGGAAACACCATATATTTT
CDR3aa: CASTAGISGNTIYF

abundance: -
len: 13
j_gene: TRBJ2-5
d_gene: TRBD1
v_gene: TRBV30
CDR3nt: TGTGCCTGGAGCGTCGGACAGGGCGAGACCCAGTACTTC
CDR3aa: CAWSVGQGETQYF

abundance: few
len: 14
j_gene: TRBJ2-6
d_gene: -
v_gene: TRBV7-6
CDR3nt: TGTGCCAGCAGCCCGATCTCTGGGGCCAACGTCCCGACTTTC
CDR3aa: CASSPISGANVPTF

abundance: -
len: 12
j_gene: TRBJ2-3
d_gene: -
v_gene: TRBV7-9
CDR3nt: TGTGCCAGCAGCTTAAGAGCAGATGCGCAGTATTTT
CDR3aa: CASSLRADAQYF

abundance: few
len: 16
j_gene: TRBJ2-4
d_gene: -
v_gene: TRBV6-2/TRBV6-3
CDR3nt: TGTGCCAGCAGTTATCCAATCCCTCCCACCGAAAACATTCAGTACTTC
CDR3aa: CASSYPIPPTENIQYF

abundance: -
len: 15
j_gene: TRBJ2-1
d_gene: -
v_gene: TRBV20-1
CDR3nt: TGCAGTGCTAGAAGGGCCCAGGTCTATTCGGATGAGCAGTTCTTC
CDR3aa: CSARRAQVYSDEQFF

abundance: few
len: 11
j_gene: TRBJ2-1
d_gene: -
v_gene: TRBV29-1
CDR3nt: TGCAGCGTGCCCGATGGGAGCGGGCAGTTCTTC
CDR3aa: CSVPDGSGQFF

abundance: -
len: 18
j_gene: TRBJ1-2
d_gene: TRBD1
v_gene: TRBV12-3/TRBV12-4
CDR3nt: TGTGCCAGCAGTCCTCTCCCCAGGGGGCCAAATCCTAACTATGGCTACACCTTC
CDR3aa: CASSPLPRGPNPNYGYTF

abundance: few
len: 12
j_gene: TRBJ1-4
d_gene: -
v_gene: TRBV4-1
CDR3nt: TGCGCCAGCAGCCAAGTAGGCGAAAAACTGTTTTTT
CDR3aa: CASSQVGEKLFF

abundance: -
len: 15
j_gene: TRBJ2-5
d_gene: -
v_gene: TRBV20-1
CDR3nt: TGCAGTGCGAAAAGGCCTAGCCTAGATCAAGAGACCCAGTACTTC
CDR3aa: CSAKRPSLDQETQYF

abundance: -
len: 14
j_gene: TRBJ2-5
d_gene: -
v_gene: TRBV7-9
CDR3nt: TGTGCCAGCACCCCGGGACGGGGACTAGAGACCCAGTACTTC
CDR3aa: CASTPGRGLETQYF

abundance: -
len: 17
j_gene: TRBJ2-7
d_gene: -
v_gene: TRBV6-2/TRBV6-3
CDR3nt: TGTGCCTGCAGTTACTCGGTACAGGCGATGAGGAGGGGCGAGCAGTACTTC
CDR3aa: CACSYSVQAMRRGEQYF